These T cell receptor beta chains were read from a single sample in a study of human T cells and chemical hapten exposure. One entry per CDR3 protein results from TCRdb running MiXCR on the RACE reads. The table lists fewer than 500,000 distinct CDR3 sequences, about 4.8% of them singletons, with approximately 2.1% in the top ten. The sequencing used whole blood, collected in connection with sensitization to the hapten diphenylcyclopropenone (DPC). These receptors all stem from a woman aged 45-59 years with alopecia areata. Some clones in this sample may be carry-over from other donors' samples. Each CDR3 is given with its conserved first and last residue. The D gene is left open where the match is weak. Size is stated for part of the rows, as once, few or many counts, or as a class when the clone is expanded.

V gene,D gene,J gene,clone size,CDR3 DNA,CDR3 protein
TRBV11-2,TRBD2,TRBJ2-3,few,TGTGCCAGCAGCTTGGAAGCTAGCGGGAGTACGGCAGATACGCAGTATTTT,CASSLEASGSTADTQYF
TRBV12-3/TRBV12-4,.,TRBJ1-1,few,TGTGCCAGCAGCCGGAACAGTGTTGAAGCTTTCTTT,CASSRNSVEAFF
TRBV4-1,.,TRBJ2-2,.,TGCGCCAGCAGCGTACGAGGGGGGGCTATTAACACCGGGGAGCTGTTTTTT,CASSVRGGAINTGELFF
TRBV29-1,.,TRBJ2-2,few,TGCAGCGTTGGGCGGAAGGAGAACACCGGGGAGCTGTTTTTT,CSVGRKENTGELFF
TRBV2,TRBD1,TRBJ1-1,many,TGTGCCAGGAGACAGGGGAACACTGAAGCTTTCTTT,CARRQGNTEAFF
TRBV7-9,.,TRBJ2-1,few,TGTGCCAGCAGCCGTTCGGGGGATGAGCAGTTCTTC,CASSRSGDEQFF
TRBV2,.,TRBJ1-4,.,TGTGCCAGCTCCCAGGGAGGCGTCAATGAAAAACTGTTTTTT,CASSQGGVNEKLFF
TRBV27,.,TRBJ1-2,.,TGTGCCAGCAGGGGTGGTTACGCGACTAACTATGGCTACACCTTC,CASRGGYATNYGYTF
TRBV7-6,.,TRBJ1-1,many,TGTGCCAGCAGCTTAACCCTCACCGGAAAAGCTTTCTTT,CASSLTLTGKAFF
TRBV3-1,.,TRBJ2-5,.,TGTGCCAGCAGCGCCGGGACTGGCCCCGAGACCCAGTACTTC,CASSAGTGPETQYF
TRBV20-1,.,TRBJ1-6,.,TGCAGTGCTAGATCCAGGGCCGTTTATAATTCACCCCTCCACTTT,CSARSRAVYNSPLHF
TRBV20-1,.,TRBJ2-2,few,TGCAGTGCTAGAGACTACACGAACACCGGGGAGCTGTTTTTT,CSARDYTNTGELFF
TRBV6-2/TRBV6-3,TRBD1,TRBJ2-1,many,TGTGCCAGCAGGAACGGACAGGGGGGGGTTTATGAGCAGTTCTTC,CASRNGQGGVYEQFF
TRBV7-9,.,TRBJ1-5,few,TGTGCCAGCAGTCTGGAGGCAGGGAGCAATCAGCCCCAGCATTTT,CASSLEAGSNQPQHF
TRBV7-2,TRBD1,TRBJ1-5,many,TGTGCCAGCAGCCTACATTCAGGGGGGACGGATCAGCCCCAGCATTTT,CASSLHSGGTDQPQHF
TRBV4-1,TRBD2,TRBJ2-5,many,TGCGCCAGCAGCCAAGTTACTAGCGGGGGCCAAGAGACCCAGTACTTC,CASSQVTSGGQETQYF
TRBV7-9,TRBD1,TRBJ1-2,.,TGTGCCAGCAGCCAACCTGGACAGGGGAGGATGGGCTACACCTTC,CASSQPGQGRMGYTF
TRBV20-1,.,TRBJ2-7,many,TGCAGTGCCACCCACAGGGACGAGCAGTACTTC,CSATHRDEQYF
TRBV9,TRBD2,TRBJ2-7,many,TGTGCCAGCAGCGAGGGCCGGGGAGGGGACGAGCAGTACTTC,CASSEGRGGDEQYF
TRBV12-3/TRBV12-4,.,TRBJ2-7,many,TGTGCCAGCAGTGAGGACGGGACCTACGAGCAGTACTTC,CASSEDGTYEQYF
TRBV5-1,.,TRBJ1-5,few,TGCGCCAGCAGCTTTACCGGGGATAGCAATCAGCCCCAGCATTTT,CASSFTGDSNQPQHF
TRBV7-9,.,TRBJ2-3,few,TGTGCCAGCAGCCCGGACACGGACGATACGCAGTATTTT,CASSPDTDDTQYF